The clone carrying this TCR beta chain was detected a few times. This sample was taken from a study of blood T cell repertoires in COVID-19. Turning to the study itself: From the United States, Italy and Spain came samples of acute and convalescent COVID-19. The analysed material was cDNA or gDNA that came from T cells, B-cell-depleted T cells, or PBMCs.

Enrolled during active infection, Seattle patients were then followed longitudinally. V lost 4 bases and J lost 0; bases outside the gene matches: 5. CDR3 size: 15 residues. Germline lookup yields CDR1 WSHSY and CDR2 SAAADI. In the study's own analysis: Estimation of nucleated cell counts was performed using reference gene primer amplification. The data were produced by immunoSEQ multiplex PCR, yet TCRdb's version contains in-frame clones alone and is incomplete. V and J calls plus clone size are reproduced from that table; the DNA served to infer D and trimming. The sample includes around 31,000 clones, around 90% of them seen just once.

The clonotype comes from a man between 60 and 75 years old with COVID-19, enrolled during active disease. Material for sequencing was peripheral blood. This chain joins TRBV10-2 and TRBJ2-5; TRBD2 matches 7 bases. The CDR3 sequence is CASSVGGLHQETQYF. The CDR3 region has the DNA TGCGCCAGCAGTGTCGGGGGGTTGCACCAAGAGACCCAGTACTTC.